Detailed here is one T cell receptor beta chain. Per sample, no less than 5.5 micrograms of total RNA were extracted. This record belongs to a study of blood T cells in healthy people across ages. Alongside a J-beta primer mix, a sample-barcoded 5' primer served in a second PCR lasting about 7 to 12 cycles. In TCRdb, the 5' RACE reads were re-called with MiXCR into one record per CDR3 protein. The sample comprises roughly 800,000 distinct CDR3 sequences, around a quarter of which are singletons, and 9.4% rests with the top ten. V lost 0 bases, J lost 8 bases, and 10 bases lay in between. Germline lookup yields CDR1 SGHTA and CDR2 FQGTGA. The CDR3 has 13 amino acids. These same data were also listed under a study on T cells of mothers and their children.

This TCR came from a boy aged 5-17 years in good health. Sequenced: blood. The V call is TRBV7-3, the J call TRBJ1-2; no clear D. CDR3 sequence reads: CASSLTGQRGYTF. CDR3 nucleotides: TGTGCCAGCAGCTTAACCGGCCAACGCGGCTACACCTTC.